This TCR beta chain stems from a study of Tregs in tolerant kidney transplant recipients. Study-wide results and caveats: Expanding Tregs on activated donor B cells appeared to best identify donor-specific TCRbeta clones. No direct test of biological reproducibility was done here. Some patients' samples used different primers over time, so nucleotide sequences weren't comparable.

This CDR3 is 12 amino acids long. Per the germline V gene, CDR1 is SNHLY and CDR2 is FYNNEI. The germline V and J ends were trimmed by 5 bases and 2 bases, with 7 bases remaining between them. Points on this clone: The target antigen is unknown.

TCRdb's copy holds only in-frame clones and misses some; the assay was immunoSEQ multiplex PCR. This repertoire shows approximately 66,000 clones, 70% to 90% found once; its top ten account for roughly 2.2%. The source was Tregs from blood, collected before the transplant. The chain is built from TRBV2 and TRBJ2-7; D not certain. The receptor's source is a human donor who received a combined kidney and bone marrow transplant. Written as DNA, the CDR3 is TGTGCCAGCAGTTGGTCCCCCTACGAGCAGTACTTC. This gives the protein CASSWSPYEQYF. Full variable domain (missing parts from reference TRBV2 and TRBJ2-7): EPEVTQTPSHQVTQMGQEVILRCVPISNHLYFYWYRQILGQKVEFLVSFYNNEISEKSEIFDDQFSVERPDGSNFTLKIRSTKLEDSAMYFCASSWSPYEQYFGPGTRLTVT.